These 20 T cell receptor beta chains were all obtained from the same sample, sequenced in a study of identical twins. A single record per CDR3 protein comes from TCRdb applying MiXCR to the 5' RACE reads. The sample shows some 500,000 distinct CDR3 sequences, nearly 10% of them seen only once. These sequences were also reported in another study, on yellow fever vaccine responses in identical twins.

The source material was PBMCs. Receptors were obtained from a woman younger than 35 in good health.

This clonotype was recorded a few times. The chain links TRBV3-1 to TRBJ1-2; unclear D gene. V gave up 3 bases and J gave up 0 bases, with 8 bases separating them. CDR1 LGHDT and CDR2 YNNKEL come from the germline V gene (reference sequence). The CDR3 sequence is 14 residues long. The CDR3 is CASSQVNANYGYTF. The CDR3 nucleotides read TGTGCCAGCAGCCAGGTTAATGCTAACTATGGCTACACCTTC. Full variable domain (outside the CDR3, taken from reference TRBV3-1 and TRBJ1-2): DTAVSQTPKYLVTQMGNDKSIKCEQNLGHDTMYWYKQDSKKFLKIMFSYNNKELIINETVPNRFSPKSPDKAHLNLHINSLELGDSAVYFCASSQVNANYGYTFGSGTRLTVV.

The CDR3 loop is CASRGDRPTIAKNIQYF. In DNA form, the CDR3 reads TGTGCCAGCAGGGGGGACAGACCCACGATAGCCAAAAACATTCAGTACTTC. The V gene is TRBV2, the J gene TRBJ2-4, with 7 bases fitting TRBD1. The CDR3 is 17 residues long. After removal of 6 bases from V and 0 bases from J, the junction contained 11 bases not matched to a gene. Germline V gives CDR1 SNHLY, CDR2 FYNNEI.

This clonotype was found many times. This rearrangement joins TRBV7-9 to TRBJ2-7; D possibly matches TRBD1 or TRBD2 (7 bases each). CDR1 and CDR2 (germline): SEHNR, FQNEAQ (reference sequence). V gave up 5 bases and J gave up 7 bases, with 18 bases separating them. The CDR3 extends over 14 amino acids. The CDR3 region is CASSPQGDYWEQYF. The CDR3 nucleotides read TGTGCCAGCAGCCCTCAGGGGGACTACTGGGAGCAGTACTTC.

The gene calls are TRBV5-1 and TRBJ2-6; D gene unclear. CDR1 and CDR2 (germline): SGHRS, YFSETQ. This CDR3 region has 16 residues. Trimming pared 2 bases from V and 4 bases from J, leaving 13 bases between. In DNA, the CDR3 is TGCGCCAGCAGCTTTGATTTAGCATTCGGGGCCAACGTCCTGACTTTC. Translation gives CASSFDLAFGANVLTF.

This clonotype was seen repeatedly, ten times or more. The V and J genes are TRBV28 and TRBJ2-1, with TRBD2 identical over 7 bases. Looked up from germline, CDR1 is MDHEN and CDR2 is SYDVKM. V trimming: 8 bases; J trimming: 4 bases; junction bases outside the gene matches: 20. The CDR3 spans 18 residues. CDR3 residues: CASSLELADRRGYNEQFF. The CDR3 bases are TGTGCCAGCTCTTTGGAGCTAGCGGATCGGCGGGGTTACAATGAGCAGTTCTTC.

This clonotype has at least ten counts. V is TRBV20-1 and J is TRBJ2-1; D possibly corresponds to TRBD2 (6 bases). Between the trimmed V and J ends, which lost 1 base and 4 bases, there was a span of 14 bases. This CDR3 is 15 amino acids long. Germline lookup yields CDR1 DFQATT and CDR2 SNEGSKA (reference sequence). The CDR3 here is CSARARDSSYNEQFF. As DNA, the CDR3 is TGCAGTGCTAGAGCCCGGGACTCCTCATACAATGAGCAGTTCTTC.

This sequence joins TRBV11-2 and TRBJ1-2; D unclear. The length of the CDR3 is 12 residues. Trimming left V 5 bases short and J 4 bases short, with 8 bases between. CDR1 and CDR2 from the germline V gene are SGHAT and FQNNGV. This CDR3 is CASSAGSYGYTF. CDR3 nucleotides: TGTGCCAGCAGCGCCGGGTCCTATGGCTACACCTTC. The variable domain in full, with the rest retrieved from reference TRBV11-2 and TRBJ1-2, is EAGVAQSPRYKIIEKRQSVAFWCNPISGHATLYWYQQILGQGPKLLIQFQNNGVVDDSQLPKDRFSAERLKGVDSTLKIQPAKLEDSAVYLCASSAGSYGYTFGSGTRLTVV.

This clonotype turned up a few times. V usage is TRBV10-2 and J usage is TRBJ1-1, with 8 bases aligning to TRBD1. Germline V lookup: CDR1 WSHSY, CDR2 SAAADI. The V segment lost 5 bases and the J segment 1 base; nucleotides outside the gene matches: 3. This CDR3 is built from 14 residues. DNA for the CDR3: TGCGCCAGCAGTTGGGGACAGGAGAACACTGAAGCTTTCTTT. It specifies CASSWGQENTEAFF.

This clonotype was seen only a few times. The chain uses TRBV5-1 and TRBJ2-7; D might be TRBD2 (6 bases). The CDR3 has 15 amino acids. Per the germline V gene, CDR1 is SGHRS and CDR2 is YFSETQ. Trimming pared 4 bases from V and 0 bases from J, leaving 14 bases between. CDR3 loop: CASSPTSSASYEQYF. The DNA of the CDR3 is TGCGCCAGCAGCCCGACTTCTAGCGCCTCCTACGAGCAGTACTTC.

This chain uses TRBV19 with TRBJ2-7; D may be TRBD2 (5 bases). The germline V gene has CDR1 LNHDA and CDR2 SQIVND (reference sequence). V lost 1 base to trimming and J lost 3 bases, with 19 bases between them. There are 17 residues in the CDR3. CDR3 DNA: TGTGCCAGTAGTATAGGGGCTAGCCTATCCGGGGACTACGAGCAGTACTTC. Its translation is CASSIGASLSGDYEQYF.

This clonotype was detected only a few times. The V call is TRBV20-1, the J call TRBJ2-7, with D perhaps assigned TRBD1 or TRBD2 (5 bases each). V shed 5 bases and J shed 2 bases, with 16 bases lying between them. The CDR3 is 14 amino acids. CDR1 is DFQATT, CDR2 SNEGSKA, per germline (reference sequence). The CDR3 bases are TGCAGTGCTCCTACCGGGGCACCCACCTACGAGCAGTACTTC. Amino acids: CSAPTGAPTYEQYF.

The V and J genes are TRBV7-2 and TRBJ2-7; 7 positions agree with TRBD2. The germline V gene has CDR1 SGHTA and CDR2 FQGNSA. This CDR3 contains 15 residues. With V trimmed by 0 bases and J by 7 bases, 9 bases remained unmatched. CDR3 amino acids: CASSLAGGASGEQYF. The CDR3 DNA follows: TGTGCCAGCAGCTTAGCGGGAGGGGCTTCTGGAGAGCAGTACTTC.

The chain combines TRBV4-2 with TRBJ2-7; D not resolved. Trimming cost V 0 bases and J 6 bases, with 6 bases left between them. Germline V gene lookup returns CDR1 LGHNA and CDR2 YNFKEQ. The CDR3 length is 12 residues. CDR3 amino acids: CASSQEQFEQYF. CDR3 in DNA: TGTGCCAGCAGCCAAGAGCAATTCGAGCAGTACTTC.

This clonotype was found many times. J is TRBJ2-7 and V is TRBV25-1; D uncertain. This CDR3 comprises 13 residues. The V end lost 1 base, the J end lost 6 bases, and 10 bases lay between the germline ends. Looked up from germline, CDR1 is MGHDK and CDR2 is SYGVNS. The CDR3 protein is CASSEFPSVEQYF. For the CDR3, the DNA is TGTGCCAGCAGTGAATTCCCCTCTGTCGAGCAGTACTTC.

This clonotype was seen a handful of times. The chain combines TRBV11-1 with TRBJ2-3, with 14 bases that match TRBD2. Germline loops: CDR1 SGHAT, CDR2 FQDESV (reference sequence). J lost 0 bases, V lost 5 bases, and 7 bases had no gene match. The CDR3 sequence is 18 residues long. The CDR3 coding sequence is TGTGCCAGCAGCCAGACTAGCGGGGGGGCTCTGAGCACAGATACGCAGTATTTT. Its translation: CASSQTSGGALSTDTQYF.

This rearrangement joins TRBV7-9 to TRBJ2-7; TRBD1 aligns across 10 bases. Germline-derived CDR1 and CDR2 are SEHNR and FQNEAQ (reference sequence). The CDR3 extends over 15 amino acids. Trimming took 5 bases from V and 4 from J; bases not matched to a gene: 8. The CDR3 sequence: CASSDRQGALYEQYF. For the CDR3, the DNA is TGTGCCAGCAGCGACCGACAGGGGGCTTTATACGAGCAGTACTTC.

This clonotype was seen repeatedly, ten times or more. V and J are TRBV2 and TRBJ2-7, with D unclear. With 8 bases removed from V and 3 bases from J, the gap between germline ends came to 8 bases. This CDR3 spans 11 amino acids. The germline gives CDR1 SNHLY, CDR2 FYNNEI. CDR3: CASGGRYEQYF. As DNA, the CDR3 is TGTGCCAGCGGTGGACGCTACGAGCAGTACTTC.

The chain uses TRBV19 and TRBJ2-2, with 8 bases aligning to TRBD2. CDR1 and CDR2 (germline): LNHDA, SQIVND (reference sequence). This CDR3 has 15 amino acids. Losses at the gene ends were 4 bases for V and 1 base for J; bases not matched to a gene: 2. The CDR3 DNA reads TGTGCCAGTAGTAAGCGGGAGAAGAACACCGGGGAGCTGTTTTTT. Protein sequence: CASSKREKNTGELFF.

This clonotype was seen only a few times. CDR3 sequence: CASSLASVARPAKNIQYF. DNA of the CDR3: TGTGCCAGCAGCTTAGCCTCAGTAGCCCGACCAGCCAAAAACATTCAGTACTTC. J is TRBJ2-4 and V is TRBV7-2; D ambiguous. The CDR3 runs 18 residues. CDR1 and CDR2 from the germline V gene are SGHTA and FQGNSA. The V end lost 0 bases, the J end lost 0 bases, and 15 bases lay between the germline ends.

Only a few counts were recorded for this clonotype. The chain joins TRBV4-2 to TRBJ2-1; D might be TRBD2 (5 bases). V dropped 1 base and J dropped 3 bases, with 10 bases sitting between them. The CDR3 extends over 15 amino acids. Germline V gene lookup returns CDR1 LGHNA and CDR2 YNFKEQ. The CDR3 reads CASSQVSGNYNEQFF. Here the CDR3 DNA reads TGTGCCAGCAGCCAAGTGAGCGGAAACTACAATGAGCAGTTCTTC.